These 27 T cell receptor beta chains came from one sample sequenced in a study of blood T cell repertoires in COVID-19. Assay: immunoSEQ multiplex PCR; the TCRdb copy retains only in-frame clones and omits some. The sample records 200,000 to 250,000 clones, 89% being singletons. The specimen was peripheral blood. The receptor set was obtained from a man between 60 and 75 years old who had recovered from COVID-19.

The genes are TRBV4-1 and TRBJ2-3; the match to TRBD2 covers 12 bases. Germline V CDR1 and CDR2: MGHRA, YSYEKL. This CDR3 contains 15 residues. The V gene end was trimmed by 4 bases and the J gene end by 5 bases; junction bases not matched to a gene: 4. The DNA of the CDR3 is TGCGCCAGCAGCCGGACTAGCGGGACTGAAGATACGCAGTATTTT. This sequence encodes CASSRTSGTEDTQYF.

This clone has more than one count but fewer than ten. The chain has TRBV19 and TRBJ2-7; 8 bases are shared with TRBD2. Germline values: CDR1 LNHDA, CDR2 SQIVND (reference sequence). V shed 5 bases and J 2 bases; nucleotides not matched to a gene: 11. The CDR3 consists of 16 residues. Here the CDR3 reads CASSPSPGGFTYEQYF. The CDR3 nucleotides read TGTGCCAGTAGTCCCTCACCGGGAGGGTTTACCTACGAGCAGTACTTC.

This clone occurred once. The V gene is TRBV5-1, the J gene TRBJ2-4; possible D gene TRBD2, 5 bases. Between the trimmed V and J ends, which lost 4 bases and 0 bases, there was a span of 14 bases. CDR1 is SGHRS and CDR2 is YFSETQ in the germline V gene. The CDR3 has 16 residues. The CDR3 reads CASSGGLFLAKNIQYF. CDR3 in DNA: TGCGCCAGCAGCGGCGGACTCTTCCTAGCCAAAAACATTCAGTACTTC.

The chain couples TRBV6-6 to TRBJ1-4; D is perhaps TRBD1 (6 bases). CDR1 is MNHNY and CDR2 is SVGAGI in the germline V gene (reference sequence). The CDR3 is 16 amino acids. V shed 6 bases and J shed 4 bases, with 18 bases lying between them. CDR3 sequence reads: CASSLRTTGSNEKLFF. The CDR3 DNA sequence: TGTGCCAGCAGCCTGAGGACGACAGGAAGTAATGAAAAACTGTTTTTT.

In nucleotides, the CDR3 is TGTGCCAGCAGTAGACTAGCGGGGGGTCCAGATACGCAGTATTTT. Translation gives CASSRLAGGPDTQYF. The rearrangement uses TRBV6-5 and TRBJ2-3, with 13 bases identical to TRBD2. The CDR3 is 15 amino acids. Germline CDR1 is MNHEY and CDR2 is SVGAGI. After removal of 5 bases from V and 4 bases from J, the junction contained 3 bases not matched to a gene.

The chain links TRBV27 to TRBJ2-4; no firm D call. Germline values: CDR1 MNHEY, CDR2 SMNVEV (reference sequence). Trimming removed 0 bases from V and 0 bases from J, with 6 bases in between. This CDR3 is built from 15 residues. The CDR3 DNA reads TGTGCCAGCAGTTTATCTTTTCTAGCCAAAAACATTCAGTACTTC. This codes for CASSLSFLAKNIQYF.

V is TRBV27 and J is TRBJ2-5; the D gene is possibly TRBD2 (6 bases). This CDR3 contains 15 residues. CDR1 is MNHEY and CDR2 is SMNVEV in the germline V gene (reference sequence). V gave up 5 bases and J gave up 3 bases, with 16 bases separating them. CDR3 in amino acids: CASSPGTLREETQYF. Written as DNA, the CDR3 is TGTGCCAGCAGTCCTGGGACTTTGAGGGAAGAGACCCAGTACTTC.

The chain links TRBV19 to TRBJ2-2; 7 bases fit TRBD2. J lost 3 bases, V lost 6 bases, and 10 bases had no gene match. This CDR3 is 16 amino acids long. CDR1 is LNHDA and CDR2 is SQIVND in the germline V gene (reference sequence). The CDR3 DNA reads TGTGCCAGTAGAACTAATGGGGGACTATACACCGGGGAGCTGTTTTTT. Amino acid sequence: CASRTNGGLYTGELFF.

The CDR3 here is CASSRRDRGLLRGNTIYF. For the CDR3, the DNA is TGTGCCAGTAGTCGCCGGGACAGGGGGCTATTGAGAGGAAACACCATATATTTT. This chain connects TRBV19 to TRBJ1-3, with 12 bases matching TRBD1. The CDR3 loop spans 18 amino acids. Germline CDR1 reads LNHDA; CDR2 reads SQIVND (reference sequence). V trimming: 5 bases; J trimming: 4 bases; junction bases outside the gene matches: 12.

CDR3: CASSSGTDSPLHF. The CDR3 nucleotides are TGTGCCAGCAGCTCGGGGACAGATTCACCCCTCCACTTT. V is TRBV7-3 and J is TRBJ1-6; 7 nucleotides line up with TRBD1. Looked up from germline, CDR1 is SGHTA and CDR2 is FQGTGA. The CDR3 has 13 residues. The J segment lost 8 bases and the V segment lost 4 bases, leaving 2 bases of the junction unmatched.

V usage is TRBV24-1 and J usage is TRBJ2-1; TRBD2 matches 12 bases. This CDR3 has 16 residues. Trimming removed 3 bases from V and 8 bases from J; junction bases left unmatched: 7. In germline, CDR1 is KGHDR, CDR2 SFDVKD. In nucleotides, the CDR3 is TGTGCCACCAGTGATCAGGGACTAGCGGGTCGCTATGAGCAGTTCTTC. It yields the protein CATSDQGLAGRYEQFF.

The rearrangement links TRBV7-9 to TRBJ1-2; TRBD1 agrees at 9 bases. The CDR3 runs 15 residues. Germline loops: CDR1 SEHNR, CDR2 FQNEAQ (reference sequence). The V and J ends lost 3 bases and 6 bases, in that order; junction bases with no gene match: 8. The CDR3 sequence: CASSFPGQGGNGYTF. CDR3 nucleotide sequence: TGTGCCAGCAGCTTCCCGGGACAGGGAGGGAATGGCTACACCTTC. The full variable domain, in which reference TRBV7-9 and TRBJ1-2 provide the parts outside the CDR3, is DTGVSQNPRHKITKRGQNVTFRCDPISEHNRLYWYRQTLGQGPEFLTYFQNEAQLEKSRLLSDRFSAERPKGSFSTLEIQRTEQGDSAMYLCASSFPGQGGNGYTFGSGTRLTVV.

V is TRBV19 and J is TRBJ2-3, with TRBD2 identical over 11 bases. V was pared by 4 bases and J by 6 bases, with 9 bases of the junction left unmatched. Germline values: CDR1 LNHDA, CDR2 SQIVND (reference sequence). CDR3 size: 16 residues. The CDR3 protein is CASSKGTSGQGDTQYF. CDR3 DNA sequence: TGTGCCAGTAGTAAAGGGACTAGCGGTCAGGGGGATACGCAGTATTTT.

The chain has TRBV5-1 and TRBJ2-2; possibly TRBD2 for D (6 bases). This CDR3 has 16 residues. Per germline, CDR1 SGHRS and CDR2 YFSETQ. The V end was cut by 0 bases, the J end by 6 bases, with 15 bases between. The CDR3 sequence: CASSLGLGVSAGELFF. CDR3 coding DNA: TGCGCCAGCAGCTTGGGACTAGGGGTTTCGGCCGGGGAGCTGTTTTTT.

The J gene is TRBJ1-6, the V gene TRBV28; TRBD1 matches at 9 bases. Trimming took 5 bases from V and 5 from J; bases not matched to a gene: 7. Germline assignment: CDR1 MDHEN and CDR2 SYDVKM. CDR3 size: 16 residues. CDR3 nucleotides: TGTGCCAGCAGTCCCCTGGGACAGGGAAATAATTCACCCCTCCACTTT. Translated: CASSPLGQGNNSPLHF.

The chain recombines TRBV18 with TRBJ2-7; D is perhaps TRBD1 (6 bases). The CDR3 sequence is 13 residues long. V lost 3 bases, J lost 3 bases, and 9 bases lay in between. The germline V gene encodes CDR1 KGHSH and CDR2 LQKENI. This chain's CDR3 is CASSPPGVYEQYF. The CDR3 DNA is TGTGCCAGCTCACCTCCAGGGGTCTACGAGCAGTACTTC.

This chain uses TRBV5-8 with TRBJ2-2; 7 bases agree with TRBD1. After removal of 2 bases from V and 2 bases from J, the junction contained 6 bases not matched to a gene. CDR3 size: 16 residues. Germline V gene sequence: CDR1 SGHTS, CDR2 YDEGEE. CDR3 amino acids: CASSFLGTVNTGELFF. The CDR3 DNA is TGTGCCAGCAGCTTTTTGGGGACAGTCAACACCGGGGAGCTGTTTTTT.

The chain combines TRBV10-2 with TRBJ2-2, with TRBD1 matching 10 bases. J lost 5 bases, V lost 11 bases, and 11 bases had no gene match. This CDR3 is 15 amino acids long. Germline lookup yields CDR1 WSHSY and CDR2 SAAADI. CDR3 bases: TGCGCCTCTGTGCGGGACAGGGGTTCTACCGGGGAGCTGTTTTTT. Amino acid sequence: CASVRDRGSTGELFF.

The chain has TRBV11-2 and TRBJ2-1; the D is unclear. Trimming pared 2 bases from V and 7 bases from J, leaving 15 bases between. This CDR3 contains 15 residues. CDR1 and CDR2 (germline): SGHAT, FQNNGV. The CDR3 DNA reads TGTGCCAGCAGCTTAAATACGCAGTATTGGAATGAGCAGTTCTTC. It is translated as CASSLNTQYWNEQFF.

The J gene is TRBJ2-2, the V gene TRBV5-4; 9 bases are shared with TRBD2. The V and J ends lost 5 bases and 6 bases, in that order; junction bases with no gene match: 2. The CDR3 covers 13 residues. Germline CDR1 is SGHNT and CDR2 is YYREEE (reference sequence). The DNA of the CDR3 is TGTGCCAGCAGTCGGACTAGCGCCGGGGAGCTGTTTTTT. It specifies CASSRTSAGELFF.

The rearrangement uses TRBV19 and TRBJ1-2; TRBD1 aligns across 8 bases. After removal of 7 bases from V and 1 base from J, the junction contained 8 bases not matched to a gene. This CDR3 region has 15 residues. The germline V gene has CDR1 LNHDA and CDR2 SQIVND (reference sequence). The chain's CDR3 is CASNPWTGINYGYTF. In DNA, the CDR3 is TGTGCCAGTAATCCCTGGACAGGGATTAACTATGGCTACACCTTC.

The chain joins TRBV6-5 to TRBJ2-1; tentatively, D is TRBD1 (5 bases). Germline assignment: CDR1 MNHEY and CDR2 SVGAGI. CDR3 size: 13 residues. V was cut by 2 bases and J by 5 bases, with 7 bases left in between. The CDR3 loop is CASSYVGDNEQFF. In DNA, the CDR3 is TGTGCCAGCAGTTACGTAGGGGACAATGAGCAGTTCTTC.

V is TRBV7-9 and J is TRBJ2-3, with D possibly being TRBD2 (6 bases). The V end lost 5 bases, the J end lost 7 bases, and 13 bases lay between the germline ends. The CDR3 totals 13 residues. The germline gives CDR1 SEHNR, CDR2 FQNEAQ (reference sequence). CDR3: CASSRGSSNTQYF. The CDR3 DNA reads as TGTGCCAGCAGCCGGGGGTCCTCGAATACGCAGTATTTT.

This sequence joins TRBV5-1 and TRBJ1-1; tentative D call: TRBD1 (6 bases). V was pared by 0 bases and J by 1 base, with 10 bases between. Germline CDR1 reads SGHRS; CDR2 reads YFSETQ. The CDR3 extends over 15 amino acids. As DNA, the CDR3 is TGCGCCAGCAGCTTGGCGGGGGGCCAGAACACTGAAGCTTTCTTT. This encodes CASSLAGGQNTEAFF. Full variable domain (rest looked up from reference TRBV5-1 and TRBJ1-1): KAGVTQTPRYLIKTRGQQVTLSCSPISGHRSVSWYQQTPGQGLQFLFEYFSETQRNKGNFPGRFSGRQFSNSRSEMNVSTLELGDSALYLCASSLAGGQNTEAFFGQGTRLTVV.

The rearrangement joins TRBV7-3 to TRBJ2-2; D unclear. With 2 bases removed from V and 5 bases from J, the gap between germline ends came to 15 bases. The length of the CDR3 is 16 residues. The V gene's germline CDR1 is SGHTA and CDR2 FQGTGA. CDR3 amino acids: CASSLVGGLSTGELFF. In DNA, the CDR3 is TGTGCCAGCAGCTTAGTCGGCGGCCTTAGTACCGGGGAGCTGTTTTTT.

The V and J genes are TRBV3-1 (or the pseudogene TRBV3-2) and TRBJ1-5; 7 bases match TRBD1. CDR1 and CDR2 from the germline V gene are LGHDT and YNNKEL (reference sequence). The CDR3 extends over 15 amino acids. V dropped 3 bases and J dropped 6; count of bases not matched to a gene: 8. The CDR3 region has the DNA TGTGCCAGCAGCCATGGGACAGTCCAGGGTCAGCCCCAGCATTTT. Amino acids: CASSHGTVQGQPQHF.

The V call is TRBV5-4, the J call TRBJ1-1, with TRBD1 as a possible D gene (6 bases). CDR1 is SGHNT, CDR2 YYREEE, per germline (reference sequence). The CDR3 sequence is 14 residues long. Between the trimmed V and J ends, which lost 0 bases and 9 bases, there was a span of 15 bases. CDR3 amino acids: CASSLEGRGSQAFF. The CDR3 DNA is TGTGCCAGCAGCTTGGAGGGCAGGGGAAGTCAAGCTTTCTTT.